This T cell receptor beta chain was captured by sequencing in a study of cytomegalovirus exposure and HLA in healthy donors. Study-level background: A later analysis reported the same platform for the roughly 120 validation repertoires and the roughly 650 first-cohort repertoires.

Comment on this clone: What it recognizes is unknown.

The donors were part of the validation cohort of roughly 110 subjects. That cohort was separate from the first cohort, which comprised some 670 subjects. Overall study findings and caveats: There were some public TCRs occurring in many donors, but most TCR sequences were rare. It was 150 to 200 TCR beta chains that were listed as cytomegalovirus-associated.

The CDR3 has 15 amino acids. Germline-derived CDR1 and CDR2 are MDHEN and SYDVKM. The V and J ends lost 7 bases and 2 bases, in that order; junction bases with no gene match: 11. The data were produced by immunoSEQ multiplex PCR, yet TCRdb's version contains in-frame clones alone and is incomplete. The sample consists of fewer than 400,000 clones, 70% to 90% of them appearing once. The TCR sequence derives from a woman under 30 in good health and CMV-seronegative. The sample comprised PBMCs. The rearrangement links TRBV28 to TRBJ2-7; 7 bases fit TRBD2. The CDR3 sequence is CASKSGREGAYEQYF. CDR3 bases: TGTGCCAGCAAGTCTGGCAGGGAGGGAGCCTACGAGCAGTACTTC.